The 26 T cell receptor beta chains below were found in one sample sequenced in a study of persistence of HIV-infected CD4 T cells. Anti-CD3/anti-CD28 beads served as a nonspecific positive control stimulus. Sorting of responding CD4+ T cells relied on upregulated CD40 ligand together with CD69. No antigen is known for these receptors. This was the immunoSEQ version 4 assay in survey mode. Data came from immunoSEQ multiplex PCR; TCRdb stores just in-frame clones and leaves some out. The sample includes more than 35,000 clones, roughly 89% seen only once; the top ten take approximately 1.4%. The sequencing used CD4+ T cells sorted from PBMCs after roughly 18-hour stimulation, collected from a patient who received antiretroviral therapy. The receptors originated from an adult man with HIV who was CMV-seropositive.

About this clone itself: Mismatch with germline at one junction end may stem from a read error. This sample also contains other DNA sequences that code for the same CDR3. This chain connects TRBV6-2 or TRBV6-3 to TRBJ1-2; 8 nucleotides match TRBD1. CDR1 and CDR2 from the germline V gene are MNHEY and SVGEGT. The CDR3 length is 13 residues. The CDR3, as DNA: TGTGCCAGTAGTTTCCGACAGGGGAACGGCTACACCTTC. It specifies CASSFRQGNGYTF.

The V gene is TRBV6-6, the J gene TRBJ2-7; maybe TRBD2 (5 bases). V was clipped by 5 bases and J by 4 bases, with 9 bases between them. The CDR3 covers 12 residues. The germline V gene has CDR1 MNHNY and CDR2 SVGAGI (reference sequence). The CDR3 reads CASSRTFYEQYF. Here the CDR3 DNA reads TGTGCCAGCAGTAGGACTTTTTACGAGCAGTACTTC.

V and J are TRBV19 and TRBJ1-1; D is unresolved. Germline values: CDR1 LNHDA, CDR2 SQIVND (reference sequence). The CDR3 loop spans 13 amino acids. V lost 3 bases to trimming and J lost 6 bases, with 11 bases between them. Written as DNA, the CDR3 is TGTGCCAGTAGTATCAGCCCTTGGTCTGAAGCTTTCTTT. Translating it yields CASSISPWSEAFF.

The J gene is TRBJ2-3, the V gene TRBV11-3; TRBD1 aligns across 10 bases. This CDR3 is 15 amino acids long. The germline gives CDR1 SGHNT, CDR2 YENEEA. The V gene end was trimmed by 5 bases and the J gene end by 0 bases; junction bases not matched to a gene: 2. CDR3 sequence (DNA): TGTGCCAGCAGCCTGGGACAGGGGAGCACAGATACGCAGTATTTT. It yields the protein CASSLGQGSTDTQYF.

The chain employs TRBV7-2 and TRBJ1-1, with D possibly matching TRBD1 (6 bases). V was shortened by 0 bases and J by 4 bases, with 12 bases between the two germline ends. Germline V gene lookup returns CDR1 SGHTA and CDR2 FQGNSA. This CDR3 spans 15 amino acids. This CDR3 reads CASSLAGGAVTEAFF. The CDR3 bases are TGTGCCAGCAGCTTAGCGGGGGGGGCCGTCACTGAAGCTTTCTTT.

The CDR3 sequence is CASSRAGGITDTQYF. DNA for the CDR3: TGTGCCAGCAGTCGAGCGGGAGGGATTACAGATACGCAGTATTTT. The chain couples TRBV6-4 to TRBJ2-3, with 10 nucleotides matching TRBD2. V was pared by 5 bases and J by 3 bases, with 5 bases of the junction left unmatched. Per the germline V gene, CDR1 is MRHNA and CDR2 is SNTAGT. This CDR3 spans 15 amino acids.

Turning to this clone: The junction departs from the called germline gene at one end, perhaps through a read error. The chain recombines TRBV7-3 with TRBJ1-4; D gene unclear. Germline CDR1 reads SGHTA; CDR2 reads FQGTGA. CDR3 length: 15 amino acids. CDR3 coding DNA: TGTGCCAGCGGCTTATCCAGCTATAATGAAAAAGTGATGTTTTTT. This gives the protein CASGLSSYNEKVMFF. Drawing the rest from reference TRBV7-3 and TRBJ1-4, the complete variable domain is GAGVSQTPSNKVTEKGKYVELRCDPISGHTALYWYRQSLGQGPEFLIYFQGTGAADDSGLPNDRFFAVRPEGSVSTLKIQRTERGDSAVYLCASGLSSYNEKVMFFGSGTQLSVL.

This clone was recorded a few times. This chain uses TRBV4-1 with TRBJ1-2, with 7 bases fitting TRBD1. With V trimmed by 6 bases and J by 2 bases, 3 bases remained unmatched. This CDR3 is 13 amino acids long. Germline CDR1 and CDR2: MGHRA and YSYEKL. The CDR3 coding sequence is TGCGCCAGCAGTTCAGGGGGAAACTATGGCTACACCTTC. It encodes CASSSGGNYGYTF.

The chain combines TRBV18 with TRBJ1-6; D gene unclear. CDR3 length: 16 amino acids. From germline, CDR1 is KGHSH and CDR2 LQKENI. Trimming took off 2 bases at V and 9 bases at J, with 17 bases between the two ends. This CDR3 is CASSPENRRSGSPLHF. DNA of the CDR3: TGTGCCAGCTCACCAGAGAACAGAAGGAGTGGTTCACCCCTCCACTTT.

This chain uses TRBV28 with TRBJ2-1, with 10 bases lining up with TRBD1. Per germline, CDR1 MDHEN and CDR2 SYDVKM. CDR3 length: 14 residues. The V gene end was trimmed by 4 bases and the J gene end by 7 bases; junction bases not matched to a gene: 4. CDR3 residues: CASSSGTGVNEQFF. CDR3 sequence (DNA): TGTGCCAGCAGTTCAGGGACAGGGGTTAATGAGCAGTTCTTC.

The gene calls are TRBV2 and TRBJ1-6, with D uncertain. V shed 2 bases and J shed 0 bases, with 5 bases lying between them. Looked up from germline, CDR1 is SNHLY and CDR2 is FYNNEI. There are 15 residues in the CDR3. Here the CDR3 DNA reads TGTGCCAGCAGTGAACCAGGCTCCTATAATTCACCCCTCCACTTT. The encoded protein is CASSEPGSYNSPLHF.

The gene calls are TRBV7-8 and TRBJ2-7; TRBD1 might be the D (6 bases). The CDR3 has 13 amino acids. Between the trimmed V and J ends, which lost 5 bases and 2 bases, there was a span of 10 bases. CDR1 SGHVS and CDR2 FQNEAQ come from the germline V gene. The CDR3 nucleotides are TGTGCCAGCAGCCGAGAGGGGGCCTACGAGCAGTACTTC. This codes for CASSREGAYEQYF.

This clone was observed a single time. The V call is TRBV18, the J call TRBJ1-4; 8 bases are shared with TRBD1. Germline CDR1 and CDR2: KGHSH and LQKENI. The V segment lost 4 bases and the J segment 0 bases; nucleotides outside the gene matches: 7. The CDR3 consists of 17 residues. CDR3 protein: CASSRDRTTTTNEKLFF. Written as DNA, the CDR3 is TGTGCCAGCTCACGGGACAGGACTACTACAACTAATGAAAAACTGTTTTTT. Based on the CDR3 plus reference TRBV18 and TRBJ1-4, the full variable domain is NAGVMQNPRHLVRRRGQEARLRCSPMKGHSHVYWYRQLPEEGLKFMVYLQKENIIDESGMPKERFSAEFPKEGPSILRIQQVVRGDSAAYFCASSRDRTTTTNEKLFFGSGTQLSVL.

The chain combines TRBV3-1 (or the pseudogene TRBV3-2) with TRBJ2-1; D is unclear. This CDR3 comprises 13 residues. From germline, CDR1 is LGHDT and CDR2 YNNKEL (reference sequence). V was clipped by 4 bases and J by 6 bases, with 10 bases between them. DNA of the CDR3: TGTGCCAGCAGCCCCCCCGGAAGCAATGAGCAGTTCTTC. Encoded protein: CASSPPGSNEQFF.

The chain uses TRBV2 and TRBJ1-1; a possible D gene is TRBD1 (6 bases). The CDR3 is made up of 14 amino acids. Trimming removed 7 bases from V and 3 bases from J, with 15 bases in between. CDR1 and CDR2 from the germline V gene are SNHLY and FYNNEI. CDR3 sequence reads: CASILQGRDTEAFF. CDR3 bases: TGTGCCAGCATTCTACAGGGCCGTGACACTGAAGCTTTCTTT. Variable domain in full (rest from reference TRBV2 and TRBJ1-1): EPEVTQTPSHQVTQMGQEVILRCVPISNHLYFYWYRQILGQKVEFLVSFYNNEISEKSEIFDDQFSVERPDGSNFTLKIRSTKLEDSAMYFCASILQGRDTEAFFGQGTRLTVV.

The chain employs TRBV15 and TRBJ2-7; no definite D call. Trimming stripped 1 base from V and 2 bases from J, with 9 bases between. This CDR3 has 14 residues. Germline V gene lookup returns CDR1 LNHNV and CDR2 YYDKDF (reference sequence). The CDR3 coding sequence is TGTGCCACCAGCAGAGTTCCCACTACCTACGAGCAGTACTTC. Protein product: CATSRVPTTYEQYF.

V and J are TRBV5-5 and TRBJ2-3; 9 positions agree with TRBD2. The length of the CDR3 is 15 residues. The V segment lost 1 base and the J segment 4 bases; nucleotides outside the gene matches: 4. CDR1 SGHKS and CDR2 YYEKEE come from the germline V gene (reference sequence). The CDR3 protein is CASSLTSGWADTQYF. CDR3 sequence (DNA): TGTGCCAGCAGCTTGACTAGCGGGTGGGCAGATACGCAGTATTTT. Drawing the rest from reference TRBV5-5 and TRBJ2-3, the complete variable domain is DAGVTQSPTHLIKTRGQQVTLRCSPISGHKSVSWYQQVLGQGPQFIFQYYEKEERGRGNFPDRFSARQFPNYSSELNVNALLLGDSALYLCASSLTSGWADTQYFGPGTRLTVL.

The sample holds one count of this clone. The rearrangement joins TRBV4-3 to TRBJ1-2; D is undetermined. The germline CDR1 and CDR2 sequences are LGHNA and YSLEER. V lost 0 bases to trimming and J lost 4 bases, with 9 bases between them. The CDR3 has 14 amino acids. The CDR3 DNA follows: TGCGCCAGCAGCCAAGAAGCCCAGCCCTATGGCTACACCTTC. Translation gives CASSQEAQPYGYTF.

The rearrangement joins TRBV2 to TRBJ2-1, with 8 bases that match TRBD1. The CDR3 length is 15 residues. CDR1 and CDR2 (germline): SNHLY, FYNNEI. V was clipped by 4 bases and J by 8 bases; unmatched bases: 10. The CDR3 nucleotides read TGTGCCAGCAGTGGGGAACGGGACAGGCCCCATGAGCAGTTCTTC. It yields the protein CASSGERDRPHEQFF.

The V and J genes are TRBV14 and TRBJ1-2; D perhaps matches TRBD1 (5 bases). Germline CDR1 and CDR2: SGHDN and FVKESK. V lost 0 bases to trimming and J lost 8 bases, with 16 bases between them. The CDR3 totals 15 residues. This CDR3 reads CASSQEPRGPLGYTF. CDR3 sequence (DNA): TGTGCCAGCAGCCAAGAACCGAGGGGCCCTCTCGGCTACACCTTC. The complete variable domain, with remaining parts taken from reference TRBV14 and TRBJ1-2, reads EAGVTQFPSHSVIEKGQTVTLRCDPISGHDNLYWYRRVMGKEIKFLLHFVKESKQDESGMPNNRFLAERTGGTYSTLKVQPAELEDSGVYFCASSQEPRGPLGYTFGSGTRLTVV.

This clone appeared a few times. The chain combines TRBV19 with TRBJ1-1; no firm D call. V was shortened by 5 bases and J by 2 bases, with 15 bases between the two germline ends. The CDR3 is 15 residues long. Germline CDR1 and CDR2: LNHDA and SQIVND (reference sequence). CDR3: CASSPLDGGNTEAFF. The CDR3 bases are TGTGCCAGTAGTCCCCTCGACGGAGGCAACACTGAAGCTTTCTTT.

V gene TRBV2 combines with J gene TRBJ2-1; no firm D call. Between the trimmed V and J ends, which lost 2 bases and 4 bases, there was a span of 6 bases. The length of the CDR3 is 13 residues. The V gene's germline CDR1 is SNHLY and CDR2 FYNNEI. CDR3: CASSEQYYNEQFF. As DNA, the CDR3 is TGTGCCAGCAGTGAACAGTATTACAATGAGCAGTTCTTC. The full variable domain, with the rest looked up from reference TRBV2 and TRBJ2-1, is EPEVTQTPSHQVTQMGQEVILRCVPISNHLYFYWYRQILGQKVEFLVSFYNNEISEKSEIFDDQFSVERPDGSNFTLKIRSTKLEDSAMYFCASSEQYYNEQFFGPGTRLTVL.

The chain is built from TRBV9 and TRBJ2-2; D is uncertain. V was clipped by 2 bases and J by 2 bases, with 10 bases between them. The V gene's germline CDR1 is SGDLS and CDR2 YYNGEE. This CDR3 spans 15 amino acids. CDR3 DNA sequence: TGTGCCAGCAGCGTGGGCAGTTTTAACACCGGGGAGCTGTTTTTT. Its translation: CASSVGSFNTGELFF. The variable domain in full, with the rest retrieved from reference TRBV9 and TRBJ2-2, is DSGVTQTPKHLITATGQRVTLRCSPRSGDLSVYWYQQSLDQGLQFLIQYYNGEERAKGNILERFSAQQFPDLHSELNLSSLELGDSALYFCASSVGSFNTGELFFGEGSRLTVL.

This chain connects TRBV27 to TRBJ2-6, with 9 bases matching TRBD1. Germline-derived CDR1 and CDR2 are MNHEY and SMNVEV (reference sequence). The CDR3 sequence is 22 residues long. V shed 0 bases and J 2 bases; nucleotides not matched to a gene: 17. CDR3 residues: CASSLSSSFRTGEKTGANVLTF. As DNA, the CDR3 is TGTGCCAGCAGTTTATCGAGTAGTTTCAGGACAGGGGAAAAAACTGGGGCCAACGTCCTGACTTTC.

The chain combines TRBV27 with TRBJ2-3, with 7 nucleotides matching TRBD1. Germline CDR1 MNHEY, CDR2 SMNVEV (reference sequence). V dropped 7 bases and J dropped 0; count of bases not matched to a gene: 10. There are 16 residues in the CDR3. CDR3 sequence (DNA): TGTGCCAGCAAACTCACGGACAGGCATAGCACAGATACGCAGTATTTT. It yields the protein CASKLTDRHSTDTQYF.

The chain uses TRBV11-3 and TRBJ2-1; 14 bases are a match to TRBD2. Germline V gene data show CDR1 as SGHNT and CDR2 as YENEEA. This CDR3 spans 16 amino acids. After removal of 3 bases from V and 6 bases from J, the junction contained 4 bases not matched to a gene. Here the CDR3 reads CASSLGLAGVGNEQFF. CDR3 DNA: TGTGCCAGCAGCTTGGGACTAGCGGGAGTTGGCAATGAGCAGTTCTTC.